These 12 T cell receptor beta chains share one sample of origin, sequenced in a study of OX40 agonist ivuxolimab in advanced cancers. Data came from immunoSEQ multiplex PCR; TCRdb stores just in-frame clones and leaves some out. Among about 70,000 clones listed, almost 90% were seen once. This material consisted of CD4+ or CD8+ T cells sorted from blood, taken in a trial of the OX40 agonist ivuxolimab. Every receptor here comes from an adult with an advanced solid tumor such as melanoma, head and neck, liver or kidney cancer.

The genes are TRBV6-6 and TRBJ1-1; D not certain. This CDR3 is built from 15 residues. Germline lookup yields CDR1 MNHNY and CDR2 SVGAGI (reference sequence). V was pared by 7 bases and J by 0 bases, with 15 bases between. The CDR3 nucleotides read TGTGCCAGCACCCCTTCCCCGGAACTGAACACTGAAGCTTTCTTT. Protein sequence: CASTPSPELNTEAFF.

This clone was seen a few times. The chain links TRBV5-1 to TRBJ2-3; no clear D. The V and J ends lost 0 bases and 0 bases respectively, with 5 bases between them. Germline CDR1 and CDR2: SGHRS and YFSETQ. The CDR3 runs 14 residues. The CDR3 loop reads CASSLESSTDTQYF. The DNA of the CDR3 is TGCGCCAGCAGCTTGGAGTCGAGCACAGATACGCAGTATTTT.

V is TRBV7-6 and J is TRBJ2-5, with D tentatively TRBD2 (5 bases). This CDR3 has 18 amino acids. Trimming removed 0 bases at V and 5 bases at J, with 22 bases between. Germline values: CDR1 SGHVS, CDR2 FNYEAQ. CDR3 nucleotide sequence: TGTGCCAGCAGCTTAGCGGGAGTCAACAGACAAGGCCGGGAGACCCAGTACTTC. Translating it yields CASSLAGVNRQGRETQYF.

The rearrangement joins TRBV6-5 to TRBJ1-1; D may be TRBD1 (5 bases). The CDR3 contains 11 residues. In germline, CDR1 is MNHEY, CDR2 SVGAGI. The ends were cut back, 7 bases at V and 7 bases at J, with 10 bases in the middle. CDR3 loop: CASTGVGEAFF. The CDR3 DNA reads as TGTGCCAGCACGGGGGTTGGTGAAGCTTTCTTT.

The chain carries TRBV6-1 and TRBJ2-2; weak D call: TRBD2 (5 bases). V was trimmed by 3 bases and J by 2 bases, leaving 13 bases between them. The CDR3 loop spans 16 amino acids. Germline values: CDR1 MNHNS, CDR2 SASEGT. CDR3 sequence: CASSDSWTANTGELFF. The CDR3 DNA follows: TGTGCCAGCAGTGACAGTTGGACTGCAAACACCGGGGAGCTGTTTTTT.

CDR3 bases: TGTGCCACCAGCATCCGGGACAGAACCTACGAGCAGTACTTC. This sequence encodes CATSIRDRTYEQYF. This chain joins TRBV15 and TRBJ2-7; 7 positions match TRBD1. The V gene's germline CDR1 is LNHNV and CDR2 YYDKDF (reference sequence). Trimming at V came to 4 bases and at J to 2 bases, leaving 5 bases not matched to a gene. The CDR3 contains 14 residues.

This clone was detected a few times. V usage is TRBV9 and J usage is TRBJ1-2; no definite D call. CDR3 length: 13 amino acids. Germline values: CDR1 SGDLS, CDR2 YYNGEE. V lost 3 bases, J lost 8 bases, and 14 bases lay in between. Here the CDR3 reads CASSGLVGYGYTF. CDR3 DNA sequence: TGTGCCAGCAGCGGGTTGGTGGGGTACGGCTACACCTTC. The full variable domain, completed using reference TRBV9 and TRBJ1-2, is DSGVTQTPKHLITATGQRVTLRCSPRSGDLSVYWYQQSLDQGLQFLIQYYNGEERAKGNILERFSAQQFPDLHSELNLSSLELGDSALYFCASSGLVGYGYTFGSGTRLTVV.

The chain couples TRBV27 to TRBJ2-7; 13 bases line up with TRBD2. V shed 3 bases and J 5 bases; nucleotides not matched to a gene: 13. The CDR3 is 18 amino acids. Germline V gives CDR1 MNHEY, CDR2 SMNVEV (reference sequence). The DNA for the CDR3 is TGTGCCAGCAGTTTTTTGTTAACCGGGACTAGCGGGACCCACGAGCAGTACTTC. It yields the protein CASSFLLTGTSGTHEQYF.

This chain links TRBV30 with TRBJ2-3; D remains unclear. The CDR3 length is 14 residues. Germline V gives CDR1 GTSNPN, CDR2 SVGIG (reference sequence). V shed 4 bases and J shed 0 bases, with 11 bases lying between them. Here the CDR3 reads CAWMGLVSTDTQYF. CDR3 DNA: TGTGCCTGGATGGGTCTAGTGAGCACAGATACGCAGTATTTT.

The chain is built from TRBV29-1 and TRBJ2-3; 8 nucleotides agree with TRBD2. The V gene's germline CDR1 is SQVTM and CDR2 ANQGSEA. The CDR3 contains 13 residues. The J segment lost 6 bases and the V segment lost 4 bases, leaving 6 bases of the junction unmatched. CDR3 sequence: CSVVAGGTDTQYF. CDR3 coding DNA: TGCAGCGTTGTGGCGGGAGGAACGGATACGCAGTATTTT.

This sequence joins TRBV19 and TRBJ1-1, with 7 nucleotides matching TRBD1. Trimming removed 5 bases from V and 4 bases from J; junction bases left unmatched: 16. The CDR3 has 17 amino acids. Per the germline V gene, CDR1 is LNHDA and CDR2 is SQIVND (reference sequence). CDR3 protein: CASSPGTDLVGSTEAFF. In nucleotides, the CDR3 is TGTGCCAGTAGTCCGGGGACAGACCTCGTAGGGAGCACTGAAGCTTTCTTT.

This chain links TRBV11-2 with TRBJ2-7; 8 positions match TRBD1. Germline V gene sequence: CDR1 SGHAT, CDR2 FQNNGV. This CDR3 contains 14 residues. V lost 3 bases and J lost 5; bases outside the gene matches: 6. CDR3 residues: CASSFWTDRDEQYF. The DNA of the CDR3 is TGTGCCAGCAGCTTTTGGACGGACAGGGACGAGCAGTACTTC.